This T cell receptor (beta chain) derives from a study of CD8 T cells in Susac syndrome. Points from the study as a whole: The study recognized that the number of individuals in its TCR sequencing and HLA analysis was relatively small.

CDR1 and CDR2 (germline): LGHNA, YSLEER. Trimming stripped 1 base from V and 8 bases from J, with 14 bases between. The CDR3 totals 14 residues. On this clonotype: Antigen specificity is unknown.

When the RNA was reverse transcribed, random hexamers were used with an input of roughly 0.45 to 1 ug. A multiplex approach, immunoSEQ multiplex PCR, amplified TCR beta CDR3 across 54 Vbeta and 13 Jbeta. TCRdb fed the immunoSEQ multiplex PCR reads into MiXCR, producing one record per CDR3 protein. The table shows around 80,000 distinct CDR3 sequences, with about 94% occurring only once. Negative isolation yielded CD4+ and CD8+ T cells, and FACS enriched TEMRA cells. J is TRBJ1-2 and V is TRBV4-3, with D possibly being TRBD1 (5 bases). This TCR was recovered from a human donor in good health. The material sequenced was CD8+ T cells from PBMCs. CDR3 bases: TGCGCCAGCAGCCAAGTTTATGGAGGGGAAGGCTACACCTTC. Encoded protein: CASSQVYGGEGYTF.